The TCR beta chain under discussion was sequenced for a study of T cell changes during pregnancy in multiple sclerosis. Note on this clone: This specimen includes other DNA sequences encoding the same CDR3.

Profiling relied on immunoSEQ multiplex PCR, and the TCRdb table lists in-frame clones only, not all of them. The repertoire includes approximately 88,000 clones, around 96% of them detected once, and 0.85% to 1.2% sits in the top ten. Germline lookup yields CDR1 MNHEY and CDR2 SMNVEV (reference sequence). There are 13 residues in the CDR3. V lost 3 bases, J lost 6 bases, and 10 bases lay in between. The TCR sequence derives from a female donor with multiple sclerosis, enrolled in a pregnancy study. V is TRBV27 and J is TRBJ2-3; maybe TRBD1 (6 bases). Sequenced here: peripheral blood, sampled in the second trimester of pregnancy. CDR3 residues: CASSFRGPDTQYF. The CDR3 DNA reads TGTGCCAGCAGTTTCAGGGGTCCGGATACGCAGTATTTT.